Below are 21 T cell receptor beta chains sequenced from a single sample in a study of OX40 agonist ivuxolimab in advanced cancers. Using immunoSEQ multiplex PCR, the repertoire was profiled, and TCRdb retains in-frame clones only, with some absent. The table records over 55,000 clones, approximately 89% of them present only once. The input for sequencing was CD4+ or CD8+ T cells sorted from blood, taken in a trial of the OX40 agonist ivuxolimab. The receptors come from an adult with an advanced solid tumor such as melanoma, head and neck, liver or kidney cancer.

This chain links TRBV18 with TRBJ2-5; 7 bases agree with TRBD1. V was clipped by 1 base and J by 5 bases; unmatched bases: 7. Germline loops: CDR1 KGHSH, CDR2 LQKENI. CDR3 size: 15 residues. Here the CDR3 DNA reads TGTGCCAGCTCACCACGTGAGGGGGCCAGGGAGACCCAGTACTTC. This codes for CASSPREGARETQYF.

V gene TRBV6-1 combines with J gene TRBJ1-2, with D hard to call. Germline assignment: CDR1 MNHNS and CDR2 SASEGT. Trimming stripped 7 bases from V and 7 bases from J, with 22 bases between. This CDR3 region has 15 residues. CDR3 DNA: TGTGCCAGCACGAGAGGCCGCCGAGCTGAAGGTGGCTACACCTTC. It encodes CASTRGRRAEGGYTF.

V and J are TRBV19 and TRBJ2-1; D is ambiguous. V lost 6 bases to trimming and J lost 4 bases, with 10 bases between them. From germline, CDR1 is LNHDA and CDR2 SQIVND (reference sequence). The CDR3 runs to 13 residues. The CDR3 sequence: CASSTDGYNEQFF. In nucleotides, the CDR3 is TGTGCCAGTAGCACGGACGGATACAATGAGCAGTTCTTC. Full variable domain (outside the CDR3, taken from reference TRBV19 and TRBJ2-1): DGGITQSPKYLFRKEGQNVTLSCEQNLNHDAMYWYRQDPGQGLRLIYYSQIVNDFQKGDIAEGYSVSREKKESFPLTVTSAQKNPTAFYLCASSTDGYNEQFFGPGTRLTVL.

The chain links TRBV5-1 to TRBJ2-2; D is unclear. V was trimmed by 5 bases and J by 7 bases, leaving 9 bases between them. The germline gives CDR1 SGHRS, CDR2 YFSETQ. CDR3 size: 12 residues. CDR3 protein: CASRIMDGELFF. CDR3 nucleotides: TGCGCCAGCAGAATTATGGACGGGGAGCTGTTTTTT.

The genes are TRBV10-3 and TRBJ2-6; no definite D call. V lost 8 bases to trimming and J lost 2 bases, with 4 bases between them. CDR1 is ENHRY and CDR2 is SYGVKD in the germline V gene. This CDR3 has 12 residues. In nucleotides, the CDR3 is TGTGCCATCTTGGCTGGGGCCAACGTCCTGACTTTC. Translating gives CAILAGANVLTF.

In its sample, this clone was seen a few times. The J gene is TRBJ1-2, the V gene TRBV5-1, with TRBD1 as a possible D gene (5 bases). This CDR3 comprises 14 residues. Germline CDR1 and CDR2: SGHRS and YFSETQ. V was cut by 0 bases and J by 3 bases, with 9 bases left in between. Here the CDR3 DNA reads TGCGCCAGCAGCTTGGCAGGGAGCGACTATGGCTACACCTTC. Translation gives CASSLAGSDYGYTF. The variable domain in full, with the rest retrieved from reference TRBV5-1 and TRBJ1-2, is KAGVTQTPRYLIKTRGQQVTLSCSPISGHRSVSWYQQTPGQGLQFLFEYFSETQRNKGNFPGRFSGRQFSNSRSEMNVSTLELGDSALYLCASSLAGSDYGYTFGSGTRLTVV.

The rearrangement links TRBV5-1 to TRBJ2-4; 7 bases are a match to TRBD2. The V gene end was trimmed by 2 bases and the J gene end by 0 bases; junction bases not matched to a gene: 2. The CDR3 extends over 15 amino acids. From germline, CDR1 is SGHRS and CDR2 YFSETQ. In DNA, the CDR3 is TGCGCCAGCAGCTTCGGGGGGATAGCCAAAAACATTCAGTACTTC. Translated, it gives CASSFGGIAKNIQYF. Full variable domain (outside the CDR3, taken from reference TRBV5-1 and TRBJ2-4): KAGVTQTPRYLIKTRGQQVTLSCSPISGHRSVSWYQQTPGQGLQFLFEYFSETQRNKGNFPGRFSGRQFSNSRSEMNVSTLELGDSALYLCASSFGGIAKNIQYFGAGTRLSVL.

The chain links TRBV18 to TRBJ1-1; D is possibly TRBD1 (6 bases). This CDR3 comprises 15 residues. Trimming removed 6 bases from V and 0 bases from J, with 14 bases in between. CDR1 and CDR2 (germline): KGHSH, LQKENI. CDR3 sequence reads: CASSRSQGLNTEAFF. The CDR3, as DNA: TGTGCCAGCTCTAGATCACAGGGCCTGAACACTGAAGCTTTCTTT.

This chain uses TRBV18 with TRBJ1-1, with D possibly being TRBD1 (6 bases). Trimming stripped 5 bases from V and 3 bases from J, with 13 bases between. CDR3 length: 14 residues. Germline V lookup: CDR1 KGHSH, CDR2 LQKENI. CDR3 DNA: TGTGCCAGCTCATCCTACCGACAGGACACTGAAGCTTTCTTT. It specifies CASSSYRQDTEAFF. The full variable domain, in which reference TRBV18 and TRBJ1-1 provide the parts outside the CDR3, is NAGVMQNPRHLVRRRGQEARLRCSPMKGHSHVYWYRQLPEEGLKFMVYLQKENIIDESGMPKERFSAEFPKEGPSILRIQQVVRGDSAAYFCASSSYRQDTEAFFGQGTRLTVV.

V is TRBV29-1 and J is TRBJ2-3; a weak D match, TRBD1 (5 bases). Germline lookup yields CDR1 SQVTM and CDR2 ANQGSEA. This CDR3 spans 11 amino acids. The V end was cut by 5 bases, the J end by 9 bases, with 12 bases between. CDR3 region: CSVLGPATQYF. CDR3 nucleotides: TGCAGCGTTCTGGGGCCAGCCACGCAGTATTTT.

V gene TRBV7-2 combines with J gene TRBJ2-7, with 7 nucleotides matching TRBD1. CDR1 SGHTA and CDR2 FQGNSA come from the germline V gene. With V trimmed by 5 bases and J by 5 bases, 3 bases remained unmatched. The CDR3 totals 12 residues. The CDR3 is CASSRDRDEQYF. DNA of the CDR3: TGTGCCAGCAGCCGCGACAGGGACGAGCAGTACTTC.

The chain joins TRBV19 to TRBJ2-1; TRBD2 aligns across 7 bases. CDR3 length: 16 amino acids. The germline V gene has CDR1 LNHDA and CDR2 SQIVND (reference sequence). J was trimmed by 2 bases and V by 2 bases; bases with no gene match: 6. For the CDR3, the DNA is TGTGCCAGTAGTATAAGGGCTAGCGGTGCCTACAATGAGCAGTTCTTC. Protein product: CASSIRASGAYNEQFF.

This chain uses TRBV28 with TRBJ2-3; 10 bases agree with TRBD2. V dropped 5 bases and J dropped 5; count of bases not matched to a gene: 7. In germline, CDR1 is MDHEN, CDR2 SYDVKM. The CDR3 length is 15 residues. DNA for the CDR3: TGTGCCAGCAGTCCCGAGCGGGAGGGGGTAGATACGCAGTATTTT. Translating it yields CASSPEREGVDTQYF.

The chain carries TRBV11-2 and TRBJ1-1; D remains unclear. Germline CDR1 reads SGHAT; CDR2 reads FQNNGV. This CDR3 has 14 amino acids. V lost 5 bases, J lost 0 bases, and 10 bases lay in between. The CDR3 coding sequence is TGTGCCAGCAGCCCCTCTGCCGTGAACACTGAAGCTTTCTTT. Protein product: CASSPSAVNTEAFF. The variable domain in full, completed from reference TRBV11-2 and TRBJ1-1, reads EAGVAQSPRYKIIEKRQSVAFWCNPISGHATLYWYQQILGQGPKLLIQFQNNGVVDDSQLPKDRFSAERLKGVDSTLKIQPAKLEDSAVYLCASSPSAVNTEAFFGQGTRLTVV.

The CDR3: CASSQGVDRGTYGYTF. CDR3 nucleotides: TGCGCCAGCAGCCAAGGCGTGGATCGGGGTACTTATGGCTACACCTTC. The V gene is TRBV4-1, the J gene TRBJ1-2; no definite D call. V lost 1 base, J lost 5 bases, and 17 bases lay in between. The germline V gene has CDR1 MGHRA and CDR2 YSYEKL. The CDR3 runs 16 residues.

This clone is a singleton in its sample. Here the CDR3 DNA reads TGTGCCAGCAGCCTTTGGACCGGGACAGGGGTCATGGCGCAGCATTTT. Amino acids: CASSLWTGTGVMAQHF. This chain joins TRBV7-8 and TRBJ1-5; 10 bases agree with TRBD1. Trimming cost V 5 bases and J 13 bases; bases outside gene matches: 17. Germline V CDR1 and CDR2: SGHVS, FQNEAQ. This CDR3 has 16 residues. Looking up the rest from reference TRBV7-8 and TRBJ1-5 gives the full variable domain: GAGVSQSPRYKVAKRGQDVALRCDPISGHVSLFWYQQALGQGPEFLTYFQNEAQLDKSGLPSDRFFAERPEGSVSTLKIQRTQQEDSAVYLCASSLWTGTGVMAQHFGDGTRLSIL.

This clone was seen a single time. This chain links TRBV27 with TRBJ1-2, with TRBD1 matching over 8 bases. The length of the CDR3 is 14 residues. The junction had 10 bases not matched to a gene; V was cut back by 5 bases and J by 8 bases. Germline CDR1 is MNHEY and CDR2 is SMNVEV (reference sequence). The CDR3 region has the DNA TGTGCCAGCAGTCTTTCAGGGGGCGCGAGAGGCTACACCTTC. It encodes CASSLSGGARGYTF.

This clone was detected once. CDR3 sequence: CASSYSILKETQYF. CDR3 nucleotide sequence: TGTGCCAGCAGTTACTCGATTCTGAAAGAGACCCAGTACTTC. The gene calls are TRBV6-6 and TRBJ2-5; D unresolved. The germline gives CDR1 MNHNY, CDR2 SVGAGI (reference sequence). V gave up 0 bases and J gave up 3 bases, with 8 bases separating them. The CDR3 totals 14 residues.

Regarding this clone: The sample holds other DNA sequences that translate to the same CDR3. The chain combines TRBV11-1 with TRBJ2-7, with unresolved D. Germline assignment: CDR1 SGHAT and CDR2 FQDESV (reference sequence). This CDR3 region has 15 residues. The V end was cut by 1 base, the J end by 2 bases, with 12 bases between. CDR3 DNA sequence: TGTGCCAGCAGCTTAGAGCCGGCCGCACCCTACGAGCAGTACTTC. Protein: CASSLEPAAPYEQYF. Looking up the rest from reference TRBV11-1 and TRBJ2-7 gives the full variable domain: EAEVAQSPRYKITEKSQAVAFWCDPISGHATLYWYRQILGQGPELLVQFQDESVVDDSQLPKDRFSAERLKGVDSTLKIQPAELGDSAMYLCASSLEPAAPYEQYFGPGTRLTVT.

This clone was observed a single time. This chain's CDR3 is CAWSVRGSGNTIYF. CDR3 nucleotide sequence: TGTGCCTGGAGTGTTAGGGGGTCTGGAAACACCATATATTTT. The gene calls are TRBV30 and TRBJ1-3; the D gene is possibly TRBD1 (6 bases). From germline, CDR1 is GTSNPN and CDR2 SVGIG (reference sequence). The CDR3 has 14 residues. Between the trimmed V and J ends, which lost 0 bases and 1 base, there was a span of 7 bases.

The chain recombines TRBV27 with TRBJ1-2; 9 positions match TRBD1. The CDR3 contains 15 residues. Germline values: CDR1 MNHEY, CDR2 SMNVEV (reference sequence). With 1 base clipped from V and 8 bases from J, the junction kept 8 bases outside the gene matches. The CDR3 nucleotides read TGTGCCAGCAGTTTATACCGGGACAGGGTTGAGGGCTACACCTTC. As protein: CASSLYRDRVEGYTF.